The subject of this entry is one TCR beta chain. The antigen is not known. The data originate from a study of T cells after yellow fever vaccination. Overall study results and limits: Subsequent to the booster, the majority of primary-vaccination clones reappeared (about 97% CD4, 80% to 90% CD8). Faster peaking, at day 5 versus 15, marked a secondary response that was weaker.

The CDR3 covers 17 residues. CDR1 LGHNA and CDR2 YSLEER come from the germline V gene. The germline V and J ends were trimmed by 4 bases and 7 bases, with 25 bases remaining between them. 5'RACE template switching generated TCR cDNA, adding a universal primer site and UMIs. TCRdb independently ran MiXCR on the 5' RACE reads; one entry per CDR3 protein. Of about 510,000 distinct CDR3 sequences in the sample, about a fifth were seen once. This clonotype was sampled from a man younger than 30 who received the YFV17D yellow fever vaccine. Sequencing was performed on PBMCs, taken approximately 22 days after the first yellow fever vaccination. The rearrangement joins TRBV4-3 to TRBJ1-2; no firm D call. CDR3 sequence reads: CASSPQTDGGGRVGYTF. Written as DNA, the CDR3 is TGCGCCAGCAGCCCCCAAACCGACGGCGGAGGGAGGGTTGGCTACACCTTC.